These 21 T cell receptor beta chains came from one sample sequenced in a study of blood T cell repertoires in COVID-19. Clones were sequenced by immunoSEQ multiplex PCR, and TCRdb holds only the in-frame ones, with some missing. Of about 270,000 clones detected, approximately 91% appear once; the ten largest clones hold 2.3%. The source material was PBMCs or T cells enriched from blood (not recorded which). These receptors all come from a woman aged 40 to 49 with acute COVID-19.

This chain connects TRBV5-1 to TRBJ2-7; 9 bases map to TRBD1. Looked up from germline, CDR1 is SGHRS and CDR2 is YFSETQ. The ends lost 5 bases at V and 2 bases at J; junction bases unmatched: 2. The CDR3 loop spans 13 amino acids. The CDR3 loop is CASRRDRAYEQYF. The CDR3 nucleotides read TGCGCCAGCAGACGGGACAGGGCCTACGAGCAGTACTTC.

This chain links TRBV7-2 with TRBJ2-1; 9 nucleotides align to TRBD2. Trimming took 7 bases from V and 4 from J; bases not matched to a gene: 5. The CDR3 totals 14 residues. Per germline, CDR1 SGHTA and CDR2 FQGNSA. The CDR3 is CASIKLAGYNEQFF. The DNA of the CDR3 is TGTGCCAGCATTAAACTAGCGGGTTACAATGAGCAGTTCTTC.

This clone was detected once. CDR3 region: CASSGWTGGNGANVLTF. DNA for the CDR3: TGTGCCAGCAGTGGGTGGACAGGGGGCAATGGGGCCAACGTCCTGACTTTC. J is TRBJ2-6 and V is TRBV25-1; the match to TRBD1 covers 11 bases. With V trimmed by 4 bases and J by 3 bases, 5 bases remained unmatched. The CDR3 totals 17 residues. In germline, CDR1 is MGHDK, CDR2 SYGVNS.

This clone was detected only once. The chain joins TRBV4-1 to TRBJ2-2; possibly TRBD1 for D (6 bases). CDR3 length equals 14 residues. Germline assignment: CDR1 MGHRA and CDR2 YSYEKL. Between the trimmed V and J ends, which lost 2 bases and 5 bases, there was a span of 9 bases. CDR3 sequence: CASSQLRGTGELFF. CDR3 coding DNA: TGCGCCAGCAGCCAACTTAGGGGGACCGGGGAGCTGTTTTTT.

The chain joins TRBV5-4 to TRBJ1-2; 7 bases map to TRBD1. The junction had 9 bases not matched to a gene; V was cut back by 6 bases and J by 4 bases. CDR1 is SGHNT, CDR2 YYREEE, per germline (reference sequence). This CDR3 region has 14 residues. CDR3: CASTFDDRVYGYTF. In DNA form, the CDR3 reads TGTGCCAGCACCTTCGACGACAGGGTCTATGGCTACACCTTC.

This clone was seen just once. The chain carries TRBV11-3 and TRBJ2-1; a weak D match, TRBD2 (5 bases). The V gene's germline CDR1 is SGHNT and CDR2 YENEEA. The ends were cut back, 7 bases at V and 2 bases at J, with 18 bases in the middle. CDR3 length: 16 residues. CDR3 DNA: TGTGCCAGCACCCCCTCGGGGAAGTCCGCCTACAATGAGCAGTTCTTC. It translates to CASTPSGKSAYNEQFF.

V and J are TRBV19 and TRBJ2-3, with D maybe TRBD1 (6 bases). The ends were cut back, 6 bases at V and 6 bases at J, with 10 bases in the middle. CDR3 size: 12 residues. Germline CDR1 LNHDA, CDR2 SQIVND (reference sequence). In DNA, the CDR3 is TGTGCCAGTAGGGACAGCTCGGATACGCAGTATTTT. Translated, it gives CASRDSSDTQYF. The entire variable domain, with the rest obtained from reference TRBV19 and TRBJ2-3, is as follows: DGGITQSPKYLFRKEGQNVTLSCEQNLNHDAMYWYRQDPGQGLRLIYYSQIVNDFQKGDIAEGYSVSREKKESFPLTVTSAQKNPTAFYLCASRDSSDTQYFGPGTRLTVL.

The chain couples TRBV5-1 to TRBJ2-3, with 7 bases identical to TRBD2. The junction had 10 bases not matched to a gene; V was cut back by 4 bases and J by 5 bases. Germline V CDR1 and CDR2: SGHRS, YFSETQ. The CDR3 extends over 15 amino acids. The CDR3 DNA reads TGCGCCAGCAGCACATCCGGGACTACCAGAGATACGCAGTATTTT. It encodes CASSTSGTTRDTQYF.

The chain employs TRBV11-2 and TRBJ2-3; D possibly corresponds to TRBD2 (5 bases). The CDR3 has 17 residues. The germline V gene has CDR1 SGHAT and CDR2 FQNNGV. Trimming stripped 3 bases from V and 1 base from J, with 17 bases between. CDR3 DNA: TGTGCCAGCAGCTTCCCCCCCTCCCGGGGAGGCACAGATACGCAGTATTTT. Its translation is CASSFPPSRGGTDTQYF. Full variable domain (remainder filled in from reference TRBV11-2 and TRBJ2-3): EAGVAQSPRYKIIEKRQSVAFWCNPISGHATLYWYQQILGQGPKLLIQFQNNGVVDDSQLPKDRFSAERLKGVDSTLKIQPAKLEDSAVYLCASSFPPSRGGTDTQYFGPGTRLTVL.

This chain uses TRBV10-3 with TRBJ1-2; the match to TRBD1 covers 7 bases. CDR1 and CDR2 (germline): ENHRY, SYGVKD. Unmatched junction bases numbered 8, after V lost 3 bases and J lost 7 bases. CDR3 length: 14 residues. CDR3 sequence (DNA): TGTGCCATCAGTGAATCGGCAGGGGGTCTTGGCTACACCTTC. Translation: CAISESAGGLGYTF.

V usage is TRBV24-1 and J usage is TRBJ2-7; possibly TRBD1 for D (5 bases). The V end was cut by 2 bases, the J end by 7 bases, with 17 bases between. Germline CDR1 and CDR2: KGHDR and SFDVKD. This CDR3 has 15 amino acids. Written as DNA, the CDR3 is TGTGCCACCAGTGATTCAGGGCAGGCCGGGCGGGAGCAGTACTTC. Translating it yields CATSDSGQAGREQYF.

This chain links TRBV19 with TRBJ2-5; 7 nucleotides match TRBD1. Per germline, CDR1 LNHDA and CDR2 SQIVND (reference sequence). The junction had 10 bases not matched to a gene; V was cut back by 1 base and J by 5 bases. This CDR3 is 16 amino acids long. CDR3 sequence reads: CASSIVYGQVGETQYF. CDR3 sequence (DNA): TGTGCCAGTAGTATAGTGTACGGACAGGTAGGGGAGACCCAGTACTTC.

Comments on this clone: At one end the junction does not follow the germline gene, possibly because of a read error. The CDR3 sequence is CAWGRGLNDGYTF. The DNA of the CDR3 is TGTGCCTGGGGGCGGGGGCTTAACGATGGCTACACCTTC. The chain is built from TRBV30 and TRBJ1-2, with D possibly TRBD1 on 6 matching bases. Germline values: CDR1 GTSNPN, CDR2 SVGIG (reference sequence). The CDR3 has 13 residues.

The V call is TRBV10-3, the J call TRBJ1-4; tentative D call: TRBD1 (6 bases). CDR3 size: 14 residues. Germline CDR1 is ENHRY and CDR2 is SYGVKD. V dropped 5 bases and J dropped 7 bases, with 14 bases sitting between them. CDR3 amino acids: CAISPGTTPEKLFF. The CDR3 DNA reads as TGTGCCATCAGTCCCGGGACAACACCTGAAAAACTGTTTTTT.

J is TRBJ1-1 and V is TRBV14; 7 positions match TRBD1. The V and J ends lost 0 bases and 11 bases, in that order; junction bases with no gene match: 12. Germline lookup yields CDR1 SGHDN and CDR2 FVKESK. This CDR3 region has 15 residues. The CDR3 loop reads CASSQDSGTVGRAFF. DNA of the CDR3: TGTGCCAGCAGCCAAGATTCGGGGACAGTGGGTCGGGCTTTCTTT.

The rearrangement links TRBV6-2 or TRBV6-3 to TRBJ2-2; TRBD2 is a possible D gene (6 bases). The germline V gene encodes CDR1 MNHEY and CDR2 SVGEGT. Trimming left V 3 bases short and J 6 bases short, with 14 bases between. The CDR3 length is 15 residues. For the CDR3, the DNA is TGTGCCAGCAGTTATCCCGGGAGCAAGGCCGGGGAGCTGTTTTTT. It is translated as CASSYPGSKAGELFF.

The CDR3 DNA reads TGTGCCAGCAGTTACAGCCTAAATCAGCCCCAGCATTTT. Translating it yields CASSYSLNQPQHF. J is TRBJ1-5 and V is TRBV6-5; D uncertain. V was clipped by 2 bases and J by 4 bases, with 6 bases between them. Germline V CDR1 and CDR2: MNHEY, SVGAGI. The length of the CDR3 is 13 residues.

The rearrangement links TRBV3-1 (or the pseudogene TRBV3-2) to TRBJ2-7; 7 bases line up with TRBD1. The ends lost 4 bases at V and 4 bases at J; junction bases unmatched: 7. The CDR3 has 14 amino acids. In germline, CDR1 is LGHDT, CDR2 YNNKEL (reference sequence). CDR3 coding DNA: TGTGCCAGCAGCCGGACAGGTGAAGGGTACGAGCAGTACTTC. The encoded protein is CASSRTGEGYEQYF.

The chain carries TRBV7-2 and TRBJ1-5; 8 bases are shared with TRBD1. The germline CDR1 and CDR2 sequences are SGHTA and FQGNSA. The V and J ends lost 5 bases and 7 bases, in that order; junction bases with no gene match: 4. The CDR3 runs 13 residues. CDR3 sequence reads: CASSPDRVQPQHF. Here the CDR3 DNA reads TGTGCCAGCAGCCCGGACAGGGTACAGCCCCAGCATTTT.

This chain uses TRBV5-6 with TRBJ2-3; TRBD2 matches at 10 bases. Germline loops: CDR1 SGHDT, CDR2 YYEEEE. This CDR3 has 15 amino acids. V was clipped by 3 bases and J by 7 bases; unmatched bases: 8. In DNA form, the CDR3 reads TGTGCCAGCAGCTCCCTAGCGGGGGACCCCCATACGCAGTATTTT. Its protein is CASSSLAGDPHTQYF.

V and J are TRBV6-5 and TRBJ1-2, with a tentative D call TRBD1 (6 bases). Germline V CDR1 and CDR2: MNHEY, SVGAGI. V gave up 6 bases and J gave up 4 bases, with 15 bases separating them. The CDR3 is 14 amino acids. The CDR3 coding sequence is TGTGCCAGCAGCGGGACATCCGTAAGCTATGGCTACACCTTC. Its translation: CASSGTSVSYGYTF.